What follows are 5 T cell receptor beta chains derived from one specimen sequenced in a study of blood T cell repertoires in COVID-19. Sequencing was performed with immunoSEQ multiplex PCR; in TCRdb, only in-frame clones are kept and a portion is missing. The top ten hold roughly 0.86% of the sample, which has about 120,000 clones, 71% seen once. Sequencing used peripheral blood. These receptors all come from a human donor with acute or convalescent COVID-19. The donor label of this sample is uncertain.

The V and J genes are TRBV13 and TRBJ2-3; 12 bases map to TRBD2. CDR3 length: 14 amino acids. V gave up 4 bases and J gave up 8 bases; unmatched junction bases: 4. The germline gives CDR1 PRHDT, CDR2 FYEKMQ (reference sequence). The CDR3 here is CASSSLAGGGTQYF. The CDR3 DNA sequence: TGTGCCAGCAGCTCACTAGCGGGGGGAGGTACGCAGTATTTT.

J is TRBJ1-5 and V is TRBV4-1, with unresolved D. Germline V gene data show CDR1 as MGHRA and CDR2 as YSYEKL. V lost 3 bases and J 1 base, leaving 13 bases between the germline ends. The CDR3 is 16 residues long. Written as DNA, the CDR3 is TGCGCCAGCAGCCAGGAGGGTTCGTTGAGCAATCAGCCCCAGCATTTT. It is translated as CASSQEGSLSNQPQHF.

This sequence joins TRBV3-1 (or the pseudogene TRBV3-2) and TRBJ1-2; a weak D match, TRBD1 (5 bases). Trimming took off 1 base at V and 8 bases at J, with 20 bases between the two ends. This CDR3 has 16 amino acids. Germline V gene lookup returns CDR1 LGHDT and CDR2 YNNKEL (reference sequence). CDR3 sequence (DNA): TGTGCCAGCAGCCAAGGGACAATTGTCTATTCCGAGGGCTACACCTTC. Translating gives CASSQGTIVYSEGYTF.

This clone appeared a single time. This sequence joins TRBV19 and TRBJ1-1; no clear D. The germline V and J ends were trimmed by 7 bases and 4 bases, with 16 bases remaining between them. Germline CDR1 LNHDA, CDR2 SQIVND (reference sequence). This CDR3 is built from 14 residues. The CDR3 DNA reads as TGTGCCAGTACCCCGAGGGCCGGGTCCACTGAAGCTTTCTTT. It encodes CASTPRAGSTEAFF. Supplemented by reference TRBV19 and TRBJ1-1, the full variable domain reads DGGITQSPKYLFRKEGQNVTLSCEQNLNHDAMYWYRQDPGQGLRLIYYSQIVNDFQKGDIAEGYSVSREKKESFPLTVTSAQKNPTAFYLCASTPRAGSTEAFFGQGTRLTVV.

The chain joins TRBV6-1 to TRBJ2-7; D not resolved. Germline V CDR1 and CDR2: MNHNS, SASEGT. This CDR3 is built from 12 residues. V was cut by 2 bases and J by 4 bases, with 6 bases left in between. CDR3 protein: CASSENEYEQYF. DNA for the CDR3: TGTGCCAGCAGTGAAAATGAGTACGAGCAGTACTTC.